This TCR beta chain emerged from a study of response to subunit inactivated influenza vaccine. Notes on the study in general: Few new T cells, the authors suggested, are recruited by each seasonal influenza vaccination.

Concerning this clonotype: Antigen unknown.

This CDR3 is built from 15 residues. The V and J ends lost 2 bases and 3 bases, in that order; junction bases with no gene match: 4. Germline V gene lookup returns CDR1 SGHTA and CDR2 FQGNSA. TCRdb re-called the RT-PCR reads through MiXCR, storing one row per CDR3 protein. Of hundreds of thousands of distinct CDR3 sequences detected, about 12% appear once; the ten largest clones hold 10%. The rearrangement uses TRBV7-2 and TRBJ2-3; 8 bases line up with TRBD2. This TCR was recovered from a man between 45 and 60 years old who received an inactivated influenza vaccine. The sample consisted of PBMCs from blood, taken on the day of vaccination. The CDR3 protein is CASSLPSGRTDTQYF. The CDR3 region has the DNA TGTGCCAGCAGCTTACCGAGCGGGAGAACAGATACGCAGTATTTT.